This TCR beta chain comes out of a study of early T cells in non-severe SARS-CoV-2 infection. About the research overall: The study sequenced bulk RNA from unsorted whole blood, with chains unpaired. General study findings and limits: Comparison of clonotypes with VDJdb favored anti-spike CD8 responses while missing private and CD4 specificities.

The trim removed 5 bases at V and 2 bases at J, leaving 5 bases unmatched. Germline V CDR1 and CDR2: LNHDA, SQIVND (reference sequence). The CDR3 has 14 amino acids. Comment on this clonotype: The antigen is not known.

Separate cDNA molecules each had unique molecular identifiers attached to them. TCRdb re-called the 5' RACE reads with MiXCR, one entry per CDR3 protein. There are tens of thousands of distinct CDR3 sequences in the sample; about 12% occur only once, and around a tenth lies in the top ten. The source was whole blood, collected at baseline. The clonotype originates from an adult who was a healthcare worker with PCR-confirmed SARS-CoV-2 infection or an uninfected control (not recorded which). The chain employs TRBV19 and TRBJ2-7; 8 positions agree with TRBD1. The CDR3 is CASSGGTGTYEQYF. DNA of the CDR3: TGTGCCAGTAGTGGCGGGACAGGAACCTACGAGCAGTACTTC.